The sequence of this TCR beta chain was determined in a study of T cell responses to AZD1222 COVID-19 vaccine (dated by TCRdb to the early 2020s). For the study in its entirety: A total of 230 to 250 trial participants underwent TCR sequencing, of whom around 200 received two doses of AZD1222 and some 25 received two doses of the MenACWY control vaccine. Trial participants were enrolled by age into 18-55, 56-69 and 70-plus year subgroups, with about 150, 27 and 61 TCR-sequenced participants respectively.

The CDR3 regions of human TCRbeta chains were analyzed by immunosequencing. In the authors' own workflow: Repertoire TCRs were checked for matches against a reference library of SARS-CoV-2-specific TCRs that had been generated using the MIRA antigen-specificity platform. Breadth was defined as the fraction of unique TCRs that were SARS-CoV-2-associated. Depth was defined as the fraction of total T cells that were SARS-CoV-2-associated. Using the MIRA data, each spike-specific TCR was mapped to the spike region that the TCR reacts to and placed in a CD4 or CD8 class. Log10-transformed breadth and depth values were compared by one-way ANOVA with Sidak's multiple comparisons tests. This is the immuneACCESS table as TCRdb keeps it, with only in-frame sequences that have V and J called. A part of the clones is gone; compared with another copy, unresolved V genes explain less than half, and the rest is unexplained. The V and J calls and clone size are taken from that table; D and trimming were inferred from the DNA. The sample profile shows around 220,000 clones; around 94% of them were found once. Roughly 1.8% of the sample rests with the top ten.

The sample's time point label is to be understood as: about 28 days (+/-7) after the second vaccine dose. According to the study, the label for this sample's treatment or condition signals: meningococcal conjugate vaccine given as trial control. Vaccinee samples came from UK trials COV001 and COV002, including a single-blind randomized controlled phase 2/3 trial of AZD1222 (ChAdOx1 nCoV-19) in healthy adults. For TCRbeta chain sequencing, PBMC samples from trial participants were taken at day 0 and at day 28 after the second dose. With respect to this clone: Its antigen target is currently unknown. Nothing much larger sits one base from this clone, and base qualities are not available.

Overall study outcomes, separate from this receptor: A significant rise in spike-specific TCR breadth and depth was observed after two AZD1222 doses relative to day 0 and relative to MenACWY recipients. Because no day 14 peak-response samples were available, repertoires were characterized only after the peak T cell response. Reportedly, close to half of the unique spike-specific TCRs recognized epitopes lying outside the regions that are mutated in the B.1.351 and B.1.1.7 variants. Vaccine-associated CD4 TCRs spanned the whole spike protein, with dominant responses in regions 160-218 and 743-854. In the small 56-69-year group, the increase in depth fell short of significance, most likely because of low power. Conclusions about previously exposed vaccinees were limited because only six AZD1222 recipients were SARS-CoV-2 seropositive at baseline. Participants were mostly white British, with more females than males. The authors suggested clonal diversity may have been underestimated.

From cysteine to phenylalanine, the CDR3 is 16 amino acids long. Only the CDR3 region is kept as DNA, spanning 48 bases read in frame from base 1. The trim is 4 bases for V and 7 bases for J, with a gap of 17 bases between the germline ends. Taken from the germline V gene (reference sequence), the CDR1 and CDR2 loops are LNHDA and SQIVND. The starting material was peripheral blood, obtained 28 days after the second dose of the MenACWY control vaccine. This clonotype was obtained from an adult who received the MenACWY meningococcal vaccine as a control. The rearrangement combines TRBV19 with TRBJ1-6; a tentative D match to TRBD1 spans 5 bases. The CDR3 amino acid sequence is: CASSTTAGLGNSPLHF. The DNA sequence is TGTGCCAGTAGTACGACAGCTGGTTTGGGAAATTCACCCCTCCACTTT.